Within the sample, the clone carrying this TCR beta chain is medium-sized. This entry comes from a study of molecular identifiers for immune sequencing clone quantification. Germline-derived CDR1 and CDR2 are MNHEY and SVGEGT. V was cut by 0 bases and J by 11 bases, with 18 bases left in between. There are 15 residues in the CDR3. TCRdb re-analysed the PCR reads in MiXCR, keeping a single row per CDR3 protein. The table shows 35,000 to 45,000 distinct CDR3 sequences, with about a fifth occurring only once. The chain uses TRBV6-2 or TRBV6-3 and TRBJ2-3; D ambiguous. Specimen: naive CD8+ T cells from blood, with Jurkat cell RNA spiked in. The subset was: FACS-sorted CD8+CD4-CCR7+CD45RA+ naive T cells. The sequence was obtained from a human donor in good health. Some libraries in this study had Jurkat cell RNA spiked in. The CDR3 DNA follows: TGTGCCAGCAGTTACTCGTCGCCGCTGGGGATGTTGCAGTATTTT. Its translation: CASSYSSPLGMLQYF.